This T cell receptor beta chain was sequenced during a study of blood T cell repertoires in COVID-19. Study summary: Sources were T cells, B-cell-depleted T cells, or PBMCs; the material itself was cDNA or gDNA.

In the original processing: The assay estimated nucleated cells by amplifying reference gene primers. Here immunoSEQ multiplex PCR was the method, and the copy in TCRdb shows in-frame clones only, minus some. The V and J calls and clone size come from that table; D and trimming were worked out from the DNA. This sample has some 250,000 clones, with more than 75% found just once. The CDR3 covers 15 residues. Germline-derived CDR1 and CDR2 are SGDLS and YYNGEE. The V gene end was trimmed by 3 bases and the J gene end by 9 bases; junction bases not matched to a gene: 5. V usage is TRBV9 and J usage is TRBJ2-1; 14 bases match TRBD2. Sequenced input: peripheral blood. The source is an elderly man with acute or convalescent COVID-19. This chain's CDR3 is CASSAKGLAGAEQFF. The CDR3 region has the DNA TGTGCCAGCAGCGCCAAGGGACTAGCGGGAGCTGAGCAGTTCTTC. The whole variable domain, remainder taken from reference TRBV9 and TRBJ2-1, is DSGVTQTPKHLITATGQRVTLRCSPRSGDLSVYWYQQSLDQGLQFLIQYYNGEERAKGNILERFSAQQFPDLHSELNLSSLELGDSALYFCASSAKGLAGAEQFFGPGTRLTVL.